Listed here is a single TCR beta chain. The antigen is unknown. This entry belongs to a study of early T cells in non-severe SARS-CoV-2 infection. Study background: Bulk RNA taken from unsorted whole blood was sequenced, leaving chains unpaired. Study conclusions and caveats: Lookups in VDJdb leaned toward anti-spike CD8 responses and missed private and CD4 specificities.

Germline V gives CDR1 MDHEN, CDR2 SYDVKM. The CDR3 loop spans 14 amino acids. V was shortened by 7 bases and J by 9 bases, with 20 bases between the two germline ends. The TCR library protocol was used to attach unique molecular identifiers. These identifiers were attached to individual cDNA molecules. TCRdb reanalysed the 5' RACE reads using MiXCR and keeps one entry per CDR3 protein. The sample lists over 50,000 distinct CDR3 sequences; 8.2% were seen once. Sequences were obtained from whole blood. The source is an adult who was a healthcare worker with PCR-confirmed SARS-CoV-2 infection or an uninfected control (not recorded which). The chain joins TRBV28 to TRBJ2-3; no reliable D call. This CDR3 reads CASTLDIPQRTQYF. The CDR3 nucleotides read TGTGCCAGCACCTTAGACATCCCGCAGAGGACGCAGTATTTT.